The present T cell receptor (beta chain) was sequenced within a study of CD8 T cells in ankylosing spondylitis. This clonotype was observed a single time. MiXCR was run by TCRdb on the 5' RACE reads, yielding one entry per CDR3 protein. The sample has tens of thousands of distinct CDR3 sequences, 4% seen once. From germline, CDR1 is MGHRA and CDR2 YSYEKL. There are 9 residues in the CDR3. This chain connects TRBV4-1 to TRBJ2-3; D is unresolved. Sequencing was done on a sample of blood, either unsorted or a sorted T cell fraction (not recorded which). The sequence was collected from a female donor with ankylosing spondylitis or in good health (not recorded which). This chain's CDR3 is CRQQIRQYF. The CDR3 DNA reads TGCAGGCAGCAGATTCGGCAGTATTTT.